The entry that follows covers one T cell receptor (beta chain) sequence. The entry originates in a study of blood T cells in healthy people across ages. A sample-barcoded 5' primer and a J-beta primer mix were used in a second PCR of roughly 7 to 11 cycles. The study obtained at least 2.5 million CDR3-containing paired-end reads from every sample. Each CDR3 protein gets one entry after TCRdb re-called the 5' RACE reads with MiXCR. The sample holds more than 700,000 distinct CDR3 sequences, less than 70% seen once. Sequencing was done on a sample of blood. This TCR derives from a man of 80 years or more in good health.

This chain's CDR3 is CSAREWMGKEPYEQYF. CDR3 nucleotide sequence: TGCAGTGCTAGAGAGTGGATGGGGAAGGAGCCCTACGAGCAGTACTTC. The chain has TRBV20-1 and TRBJ2-7; no firm D call. Germline V gives CDR1 DFQATT, CDR2 SNEGSKA (reference sequence). The CDR3 has 16 amino acids. V was pared by 0 bases and J by 2 bases, with 17 bases between.